This TCR beta chain comes out of a study of T cells after yellow fever vaccination. Study conclusions and caveats: Peaking on day 5 versus 15, the secondary response was faster but weaker. Few clonotypes appeared in both CD4 and CD8 compartments. A large majority of primary-vaccination clones showed up again after the booster (96% CD4, almost 90% CD8).

UMIs and a universal primer site were added when TCR cDNA was made by 5'RACE template switching. TCRdb redid the calling of the 5' RACE reads with MiXCR, one entry per CDR3 protein. The sample holds about 320,000 distinct CDR3 sequences, around 4.5% seen once. This clonotype was seen only a few times. Its specificity is not known. CDR3 length: 13 amino acids. V was pared by 2 bases and J by 2 bases, with 7 bases between. This receptor was taken from a young man who received the YFV17D yellow fever vaccine. The genes are TRBV12-3 or TRBV12-4 and TRBJ2-7; D is unclear. The material sequenced was PBMCs, taken 15 days after the yellow fever booster vaccination. CDR3 region: CASSLIGPYEQYF. Written as DNA, the CDR3 is TGTGCCAGCAGTTTAATCGGGCCCTACGAGCAGTACTTC.